The 21 T cell receptor beta chains reported below all come from one sample, sequenced in a study of blood T cell repertoires in COVID-19. Data came from immunoSEQ multiplex PCR; TCRdb stores just in-frame clones and leaves some out. The data show 250,000 to 350,000 clones, around 87% seen once. The source material was peripheral blood. These receptors all stem from a woman in her forties or fifties who had recovered from COVID-19.

This clone was picked up a small number of times. The gene calls are TRBV2 and TRBJ1-1, with D possibly being TRBD1 (5 bases). Trimming took off 6 bases at V and 2 bases at J, with 19 bases between the two ends. The CDR3 runs to 16 residues. CDR1 is SNHLY, CDR2 FYNNEI, per germline. The CDR3 region has the DNA TGTGCCAGCAGGGAGACAGTTGGGTACCTAAACACTGAAGCTTTCTTT. Amino acid sequence: CASRETVGYLNTEAFF.

The chain combines TRBV9 with TRBJ2-7, with TRBD2 matching over 9 bases. The CDR3 sequence is 17 residues long. The ends lost 4 bases at V and 3 bases at J; junction bases unmatched: 14. Germline CDR1 is SGDLS and CDR2 is YYNGEE. CDR3 protein: CASSMSAQWTSDYEQYF. The CDR3 DNA is TGTGCCAGCAGCATGTCGGCCCAGTGGACTAGCGACTACGAGCAGTACTTC.

This chain uses TRBV5-8 with TRBJ1-2; D unresolved. Trimming removed 0 bases from V and 4 bases from J, with 7 bases in between. The CDR3 sequence is 13 residues long. Per the germline V gene, CDR1 is SGHTS and CDR2 is YDEGEE. CDR3 sequence: CASSLVSSYGYTF. In DNA, the CDR3 is TGTGCCAGCAGCTTGGTTAGCTCCTATGGCTACACCTTC.

V and J are TRBV29-1 and TRBJ2-5; D ambiguous. Trimming pared 0 bases from V and 5 bases from J, leaving 13 bases between. The CDR3 has 14 amino acids. Germline CDR1 SQVTM, CDR2 ANQGSEA. The CDR3 loop reads CSVEELREAETQYF. The CDR3, as DNA: TGCAGCGTTGAAGAATTGAGAGAAGCGGAGACCCAGTACTTC. Combining the CDR3 with reference TRBV29-1 and TRBJ2-5 gives the whole variable domain SAVISQKPSRDICQRGTSLTIQCQVDSQVTMMFWYRQQPGQSLTLIATANQGSEATYESGFVIDKFPISRPNLTFSTLTVSNMSPEDSSIYLCSVEELREAETQYFGPGTRLLVL.

This clone was seen only once. The gene calls are TRBV28 and TRBJ2-1, with 9 bases lining up with TRBD2. With 1 base clipped from V and 3 bases from J, the junction kept 13 bases outside the gene matches. CDR1 MDHEN and CDR2 SYDVKM come from the germline V gene. The CDR3 consists of 19 residues. This CDR3 is CASSLLFRGGGGFYNEQFF. The DNA of the CDR3 is TGTGCCAGCAGTTTATTATTTCGAGGCGGGGGGGGTTTCTACAATGAGCAGTTCTTC.

This sequence joins TRBV6-5 and TRBJ2-5; a possible D gene is TRBD2 (5 bases). The CDR3 is 15 residues long. Trimming shortened V by 6 bases and J by 3 bases, and 17 bases separated the two germline ends. Germline V gene sequence: CDR1 MNHEY, CDR2 SVGAGI. CDR3 nucleotides: TGTGCCAGCAGGCCGACCCGGTGGCGGGAAGAGACCCAGTACTTC. It encodes CASRPTRWREETQYF.

The chain couples TRBV19 to TRBJ2-2, with a possible D match to TRBD1 (6 bases). The CDR3 covers 16 residues. Per the germline V gene, CDR1 is LNHDA and CDR2 is SQIVND (reference sequence). The ends were cut back, 3 bases at V and 1 base at J, with 12 bases in the middle. The CDR3 nucleotides are TGTGCCAGTAGTATTTTAGGGGGTTTGAACACCGGGGAGCTGTTTTTT. This gives the protein CASSILGGLNTGELFF.

The chain uses TRBV7-8 and TRBJ2-3, with 11 bases matching TRBD2. Per the germline V gene, CDR1 is SGHVS and CDR2 is FQNEAQ. The V and J ends lost 5 bases and 2 bases, in that order; junction bases with no gene match: 3. This CDR3 region has 15 residues. The CDR3 coding sequence is TGTGCCAGCAGCATGACTAGCGGGAACACAGATACGCAGTATTTT. The encoded protein is CASSMTSGNTDTQYF.

The chain is built from TRBV3-1 (or the pseudogene TRBV3-2) and TRBJ2-3; D may be TRBD1 (6 bases). The CDR3 length is 14 residues. V was clipped by 4 bases and J by 8 bases, with 16 bases between them. CDR1 and CDR2 (germline): LGHDT, YNNKEL (reference sequence). CDR3 nucleotides: TGTGCCAGCAGCCGGACGGCTCTAGGGGGTACGCAGTATTTT. Protein sequence: CASSRTALGGTQYF.

V gene TRBV18 combines with J gene TRBJ1-4; 7 positions agree with TRBD1. V shed 5 bases, J shed 8 bases, and the junction held 8 bases outside the gene matches. This CDR3 has 14 residues. Germline CDR1 is KGHSH and CDR2 is LQKENI. For the CDR3, the DNA is TGTGCCAGCTCAGAGACAGGGCTCGGCGAAAAACTGTTTTTT. Protein sequence: CASSETGLGEKLFF.

The chain couples TRBV7-2 to TRBJ1-2; TRBD1 is a possible D gene (6 bases). With 3 bases removed from V and 7 bases from J, the gap between germline ends came to 18 bases. Germline values: CDR1 SGHTA, CDR2 FQGNSA. CDR3 length: 15 amino acids. The CDR3 reads CASSFPGAGESGYTF. CDR3 in DNA: TGTGCCAGCAGCTTTCCAGGCGCAGGGGAGAGTGGCTACACCTTC.

Points on this clone: Other DNA sequences of this sample code for an identical CDR3. This rearrangement joins TRBV28 to TRBJ2-7; TRBD1 is a possible D gene (5 bases). This CDR3 is 13 amino acids long. Germline lookup yields CDR1 MDHEN and CDR2 SYDVKM. Trimming left V 2 bases short and J 1 base short, with 6 bases between. CDR3 region: CASSLQGSYEQYF. CDR3 nucleotide sequence: TGTGCCAGCAGTTTACAGGGATCCTACGAGCAGTACTTC. Full variable domain (missing parts from reference TRBV28 and TRBJ2-7): DVKVTQSSRYLVKRTGEKVFLECVQDMDHENMFWYRQDPGLGLRLIYFSYDVKMKEKGDIPEGYSVSREKKERFSLILESASTNQTSMYLCASSLQGSYEQYFGPGTRLTVT.

V is TRBV19 and J is TRBJ1-2, with 7 nucleotides matching TRBD1. In germline, CDR1 is LNHDA, CDR2 SQIVND (reference sequence). With 1 base clipped from V and 6 bases from J, the junction kept 8 bases outside the gene matches. This CDR3 contains 15 residues. The CDR3 DNA reads as TGTGCCAGTAGTATAGCCCCGACAGGGATTAATGGCTACACCTTC. Protein: CASSIAPTGINGYTF.

The V and J genes are TRBV1 and TRBJ2-7; TRBD1, the D gene given by the table, was not confirmed from the DNA. TRBV1 corresponds to a pseudogene. CDR3 length: 17 residues. CDR3 DNA sequence: TGCACCAGCAGCCAAGAGCCTTCCGGGACAGATACCTACGAGCAGTACTTC. It specifies CTSSQEPSGTDTYEQYF.

The chain links TRBV7-2 to TRBJ2-7; 9 positions agree with TRBD2. The CDR3 is 15 residues long. V was pared by 5 bases and J by 2 bases, with 7 bases of the junction left unmatched. CDR1 is SGHTA and CDR2 is FQGNSA in the germline V gene. The CDR3 loop is CASSLGLAGPYEQYF. DNA for the CDR3: TGTGCCAGCAGCCTAGGGCTAGCGGGGCCCTACGAGCAGTACTTC. Variable domain in full (rest from reference TRBV7-2 and TRBJ2-7): GAGVSQSPSNKVTEKGKDVELRCDPISGHTALYWYRQSLGQGLEFLIYFQGNSAPDKSGLPSDRFSAERTGGSVSTLTIQRTQQEDSAVYLCASSLGLAGPYEQYFGPGTRLTVT.

V and J are TRBV12-3 or TRBV12-4 and TRBJ2-7, with D perhaps TRBD1 (5 bases). CDR3 length: 13 amino acids. The V and J ends lost 6 bases and 2 bases respectively, with 11 bases between them. CDR3: CASRIDSTYEQYF. The CDR3 coding sequence is TGTGCCAGCAGGATAGACAGCACCTACGAGCAGTACTTC.

This chain joins TRBV6-6 and TRBJ1-5; D unclear. V was shortened by 3 bases and J by 3 bases, with 3 bases between the two germline ends. The length of the CDR3 is 12 residues. Looked up from germline, CDR1 is MNHNY and CDR2 is SVGAGI (reference sequence). CDR3 sequence reads: CASSYNNQPQHF. DNA of the CDR3: TGTGCCAGCAGTTATAACAATCAGCCCCAGCATTTT.

V is TRBV21-1 and J is TRBJ1-5. TRBV21-1 is shown as a pseudogene. The CDR3 consists of 15 residues. The CDR3 region is CASQSRSYSNQPQHF. CDR3 DNA sequence: TGTGCCAGCCAAAGCCGATCCTATAGCAATCAGCCCCAGCATTTT.

The rearrangement uses TRBV2 and TRBJ2-1; D remains unclear. Germline V gene data show CDR1 as SNHLY and CDR2 as FYNNEI. The V and J ends lost 4 bases and 8 bases respectively, with 18 bases between them. This CDR3 spans 15 amino acids. In DNA form, the CDR3 reads TGTGCCAGCAGTGCACTGTCTAGTCGGCCCCATGAGCAGTTCTTC. Amino acids: CASSALSSRPHEQFF.

This clone has a single count. V and J are TRBV6-5 and TRBJ1-2; D is ambiguous. Trimming left V 8 bases short and J 2 bases short, with 12 bases between. The CDR3 covers 13 residues. CDR1 is MNHEY, CDR2 SVGAGI, per germline. CDR3 in DNA: TGTGCCAGCCGAGGTCCCCTAAACTATGGCTACACCTTC. It yields the protein CASRGPLNYGYTF.

The chain links TRBV5-4 to TRBJ2-3; 7 nucleotides line up with TRBD1. The germline V gene has CDR1 SGHNT and CDR2 YYREEE (reference sequence). The CDR3 has 15 residues. Germline trimming cut 1 base from V and 2 bases from J; bases unmatched to any gene: 4. CDR3 in DNA: TGTGCCAGCAGCTTGCCGACAGGGAACACAGATACGCAGTATTTT. Translating gives CASSLPTGNTDTQYF.